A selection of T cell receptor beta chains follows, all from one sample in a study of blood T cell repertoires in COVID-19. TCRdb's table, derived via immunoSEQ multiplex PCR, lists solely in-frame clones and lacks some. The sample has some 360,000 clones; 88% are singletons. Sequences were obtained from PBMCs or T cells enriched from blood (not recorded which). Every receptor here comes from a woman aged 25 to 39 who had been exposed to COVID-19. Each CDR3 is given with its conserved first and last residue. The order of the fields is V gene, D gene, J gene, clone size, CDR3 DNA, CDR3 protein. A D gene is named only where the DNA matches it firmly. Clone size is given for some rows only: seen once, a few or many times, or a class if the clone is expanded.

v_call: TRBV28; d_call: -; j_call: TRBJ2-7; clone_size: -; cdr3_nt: TGTGCCAGCGTTGTAACCGGGAGCGCCTACGAGCAGTACTTC; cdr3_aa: CASVVTGSAYEQYF
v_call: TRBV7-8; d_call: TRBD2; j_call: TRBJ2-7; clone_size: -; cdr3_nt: TGTGCCAGCAGCAAGCGGGAAAGCTACGAGCAGTACTTC; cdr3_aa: CASSKRESYEQYF
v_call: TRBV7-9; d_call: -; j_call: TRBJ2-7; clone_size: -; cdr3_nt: TGTGCCAGCAGCTTAAGTGACACCACCTCCTACGAGCAGTACTTC; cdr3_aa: CASSLSDTTSYEQYF
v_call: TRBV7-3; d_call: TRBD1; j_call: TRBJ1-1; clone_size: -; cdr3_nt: TGTGCCAGCAGCCCACCGGGACAGGGAGGTTCTATGAACACTGAAGCTTTCTTT; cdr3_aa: CASSPPGQGGSMNTEAFF
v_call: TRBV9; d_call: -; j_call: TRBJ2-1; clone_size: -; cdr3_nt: TGTGCCAGCAGCGTGGAGGGCCGAGACAATGAGCAGTTCTTC; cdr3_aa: CASSVEGRDNEQFF
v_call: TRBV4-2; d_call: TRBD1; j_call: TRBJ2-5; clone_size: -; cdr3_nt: TGTGCCAGCAGCCTCGAAGGGACAGGGGGCGGTGGAGAGACCCAGTACTTC; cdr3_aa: CASSLEGTGGGGETQYF
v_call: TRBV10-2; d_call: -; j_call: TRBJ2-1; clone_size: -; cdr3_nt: TGCGCCAGCAGAACAAGTGAGCAGTTCTTC; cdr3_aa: CASRTSEQFF
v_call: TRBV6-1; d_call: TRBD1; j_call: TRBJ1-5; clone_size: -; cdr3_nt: TGTGCCAGCAGTGCCCCACTGTATCGGGACAGAAATAGCAATCAGCCCCAGCATTTT; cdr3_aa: CASSAPLYRDRNSNQPQHF
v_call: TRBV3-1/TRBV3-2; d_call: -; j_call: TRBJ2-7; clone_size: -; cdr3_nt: TGTGCCAGCAGCCAAGCGGGAGCTGCTGAGCAGTACTTC; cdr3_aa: CASSQAGAAEQYF
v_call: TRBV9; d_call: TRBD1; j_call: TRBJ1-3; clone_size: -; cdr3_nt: TGTGCCAGCAGCGTAACCATGGGGGGACAGGGAGTCGTTGGAAACACCATATATTTT; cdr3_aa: CASSVTMGGQGVVGNTIYF
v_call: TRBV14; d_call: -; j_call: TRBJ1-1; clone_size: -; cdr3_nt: TGTGCCAGCAGTCTTACACCGAACACTGAAGCTTTCTTT; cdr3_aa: CASSLTPNTEAFF
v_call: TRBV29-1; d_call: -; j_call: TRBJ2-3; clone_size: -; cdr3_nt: TGCAGCGTTGAGGCCCAAATTCAGGGGGATACGCAGTATTTT; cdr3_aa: CSVEAQIQGDTQYF
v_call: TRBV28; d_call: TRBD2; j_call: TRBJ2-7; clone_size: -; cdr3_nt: TGTGCCAGCAATAGCGGGAGATTTACCTACGAGCAGTACTTC; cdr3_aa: CASNSGRFTYEQYF
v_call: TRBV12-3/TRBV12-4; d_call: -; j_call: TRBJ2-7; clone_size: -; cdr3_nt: TGTGCCAGCAGTTTAGGTCCGGGCGAGCAGTACTTC; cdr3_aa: CASSLGPGEQYF
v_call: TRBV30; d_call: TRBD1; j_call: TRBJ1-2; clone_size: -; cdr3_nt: TGTGCCTGGAGCCCACAGGGGGGAGGCTACACCTTC; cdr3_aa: CAWSPQGGGYTF
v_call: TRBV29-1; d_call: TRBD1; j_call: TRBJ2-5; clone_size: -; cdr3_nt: TGCAGCGTTGAGAGGCAGGGGGCAGAGACCCAGTACTTC; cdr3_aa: CSVERQGAETQYF
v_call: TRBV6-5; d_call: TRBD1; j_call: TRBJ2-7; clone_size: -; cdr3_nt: TGTGCCAGCAGTTACTCGGGGACAGTGCCCGAGCAGTACTTC; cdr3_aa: CASSYSGTVPEQYF
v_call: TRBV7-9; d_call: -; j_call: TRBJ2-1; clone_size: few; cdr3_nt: TGTGCCAGCAGCTTAAAAACTAAATCCCCTCAGAGCTCCTACAATGAGCAGTTCTTC; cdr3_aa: CASSLKTKSPQSSYNEQFF
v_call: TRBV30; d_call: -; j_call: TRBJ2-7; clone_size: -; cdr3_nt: TGTGCCTGGAGTTTGGCAGGGACCTACGAGCAGTACTTC; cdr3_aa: CAWSLAGTYEQYF
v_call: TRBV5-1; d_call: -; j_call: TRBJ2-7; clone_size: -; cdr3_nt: TGCGCCAGCAGCCCCTTGTTAGACTACGAGCAGTACTTC; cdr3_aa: CASSPLLDYEQYF
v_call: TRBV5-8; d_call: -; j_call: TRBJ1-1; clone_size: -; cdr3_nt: TGTGCCAGCAGCCTGGTGAGAGGCACTGAAGCTTTCTTT; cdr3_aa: CASSLVRGTEAFF
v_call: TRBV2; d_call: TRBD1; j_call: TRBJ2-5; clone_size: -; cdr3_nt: TGTGCCAGCAGTGAAACCGGCGACAGGGTTTTTGGAGAGACCCAGTACTTC; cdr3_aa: CASSETGDRVFGETQYF
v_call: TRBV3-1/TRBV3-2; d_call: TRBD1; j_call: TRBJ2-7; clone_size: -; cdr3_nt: TGTGCCAGCAGCCAAGACACCGGGACAGCCGTACCTACCGAGCAGTACTTC; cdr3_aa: CASSQDTGTAVPTEQYF
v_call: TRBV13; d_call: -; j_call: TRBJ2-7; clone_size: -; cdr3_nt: TGTGCCAGCAGCTTGGGGCTTCGTGGGTCCTACGAGCAGTACTTC; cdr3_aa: CASSLGLRGSYEQYF
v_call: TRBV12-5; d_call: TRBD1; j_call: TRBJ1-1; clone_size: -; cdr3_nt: TGTGCTAGTGGACGTGACAGGGGAATCACTGAAGCTTTCTTT; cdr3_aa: CASGRDRGITEAFF
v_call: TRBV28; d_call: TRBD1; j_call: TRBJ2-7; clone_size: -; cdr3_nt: TGTGCCAGCAGTCGAATGGGCATTTCAGGGGGCTTCCCCTACGAGCAGTACTTC; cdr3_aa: CASSRMGISGGFPYEQYF
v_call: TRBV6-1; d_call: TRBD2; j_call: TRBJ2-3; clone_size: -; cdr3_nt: TGTGCCAGCAGTGAAGGTAGGACTAGCGGCACAGATACGCAGTATTTT; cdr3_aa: CASSEGRTSGTDTQYF
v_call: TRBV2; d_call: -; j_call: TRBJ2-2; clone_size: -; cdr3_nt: TGTGCCAGCAGGGGGCTGAACACCGGGGAGCTGTTTTTT; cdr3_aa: CASRGLNTGELFF
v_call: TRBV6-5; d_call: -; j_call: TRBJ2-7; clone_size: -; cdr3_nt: TGTGCCAGCATTACCCCGGCCGGGGGCGAGCAGTACTTC; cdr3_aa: CASITPAGGEQYF
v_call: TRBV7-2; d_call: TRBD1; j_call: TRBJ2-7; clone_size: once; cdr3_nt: TGTGCCAGCAGCTTATCGACAGGGGGCACGTACGAGCAGTACTTC; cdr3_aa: CASSLSTGGTYEQYF
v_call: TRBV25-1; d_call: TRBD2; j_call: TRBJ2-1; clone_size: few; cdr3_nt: TGTGCCAGCAGCCCTATTACGGGACTAGCTTCCTACAATGAGCAGTTCTTC; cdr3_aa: CASSPITGLASYNEQFF
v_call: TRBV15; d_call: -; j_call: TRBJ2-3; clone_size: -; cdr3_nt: TGTGCCACCAGCGGTAAGGGGCGAGGCACAGATACGCAGTATTTT; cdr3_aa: CATSGKGRGTDTQYF